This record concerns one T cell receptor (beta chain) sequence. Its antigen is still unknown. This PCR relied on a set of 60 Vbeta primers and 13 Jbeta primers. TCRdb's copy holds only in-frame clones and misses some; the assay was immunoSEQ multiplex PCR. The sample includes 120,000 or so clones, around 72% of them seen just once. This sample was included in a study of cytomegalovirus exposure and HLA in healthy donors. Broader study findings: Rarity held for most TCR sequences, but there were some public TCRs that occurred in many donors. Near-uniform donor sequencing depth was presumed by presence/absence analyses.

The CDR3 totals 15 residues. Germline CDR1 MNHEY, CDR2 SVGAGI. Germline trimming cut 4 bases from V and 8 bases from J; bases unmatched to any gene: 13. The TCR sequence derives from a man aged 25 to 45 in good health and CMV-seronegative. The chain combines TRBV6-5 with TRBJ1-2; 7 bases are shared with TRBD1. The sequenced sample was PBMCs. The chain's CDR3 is CASSLQGPGSWGYTF. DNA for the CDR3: TGTGCCAGCAGTTTACAGGGGCCAGGTTCGTGGGGCTACACCTTC.